This is a list of T cell receptor beta chains from one sample in a study of T cell clonotyping in hematopoietic cell transplantation. Assay used: immunoSEQ multiplex PCR; TCRdb lists only in-frame clones, some missing. This sample has thousands of clones, with nearly 80% found just once. Source: PBMCs, taken 180 days after allogeneic stem cell transplant. These receptors all come from a male patient aged 40-50 years who had an allogeneic stem cell transplant from a related donor, so the T cells may come from the graft donor. Some clones in this sample may be carry-over from other donors' samples. The CDR3 runs from the conserved cysteine through the conserved F or W. The order of the fields is V gene, clone size, J gene, D gene, CDR3 DNA, CDR3 protein. D genes are given only for firm matches. Clone size appears in some rows only: once, few, many, or a class for an expanded clone.

TRBV5-4	.	TRBJ2-5	.	TGTGCCAGCAGCTTGGCCTTTGGGGGCCGCGAGACCCAGTACTTC	CASSLAFGGRETQYF
TRBV2	.	TRBJ1-5	TRBD1	TGTGCCAGCAGCAGACAGGGGGCAGGTCAGCCCCAGCATTTT	CASSRQGAGQPQHF
TRBV27	.	TRBJ2-5	.	TGTGCCAGCAGTTTCGGGGTATCAGGAGAGACCCAGTACTTC	CASSFGVSGETQYF
TRBV6-5	few	TRBJ2-7	TRBD1	TGTGCCAGCAGTTACGTGACAGGGAGCTCCTACGAGCAGTACTTC	CASSYVTGSSYEQYF
TRBV7-6	few	TRBJ2-3	.	TGTGCCAGCAGCCGCAGCTCATGGGGAGGAACAGATACGCAGTATTTT	CASSRSSWGGTDTQYF
TRBV2	.	TRBJ1-6	.	TGTGCCAGCCAGACGGGGTTTAATTCACCCCTCCACTTT	CASQTGFNSPLHF
TRBV9	few	TRBJ1-1	TRBD1	TGTGCCAGCAGCGTAGGGGGACAGGTCTCGTTCACCAACACTGAAGCTTTCTTT	CASSVGGQVSFTNTEAFF
TRBV10-3	.	TRBJ2-5	.	TGTGCCATCAGTGATTCTGATTCTTCAGGGATAAAGACCCAGTACTTC	CAISDSDSSGIKTQYF
TRBV5-1	.	TRBJ2-4	TRBD2	TGCGCCAGCAGCCCGAGGACTAGCGGGGGGACGGTGGTCAAAAACATTCAGTACTTC	CASSPRTSGGTVVKNIQYF
TRBV11-1	.	TRBJ1-1	.	TGTGCCAGCAGCTTAGGCAGGAACACTGAAGCTTTCTTT	CASSLGRNTEAFF
TRBV25-1	.	TRBJ2-1	TRBD2	TGTGCCAGCAGTGTTTTAGCGGGAGGGCCGGGTGAGCAGTTCTTC	CASSVLAGGPGEQFF
TRBV4-1	.	TRBJ2-1	.	TGCGCCAGCAGCCAAGTTGGAAGCTCCTACAATGAGCAGTTCTTC	CASSQVGSSYNEQFF
TRBV7-2	.	TRBJ1-3	TRBD1	TGTGCCAGCAGCCTTTACCTCGGGACAGGGACCTCAGGAAACACCATATATTTT	CASSLYLGTGTSGNTIYF
TRBV4-3	.	TRBJ2-7	.	TGCGCCAGCAGCCTAGACATTACCTACGAGCAGTACTTC	CASSLDITYEQYF
TRBV7-2	.	TRBJ2-7	.	TGTGCCAGCAGCTTAGGGGCCCGGTACTACGAGCAGTACTTC	CASSLGARYYEQYF
TRBV5-4	.	TRBJ2-7	.	TGTGCCAGCAGCTTGGAGGTGGGCGAGCAGTACTTC	CASSLEVGEQYF
TRBV25-1	once	TRBJ1-6	.	TGTGCCAGCAGTGAAGGCTCCTATAATTCACCCCTCCACTTT	CASSEGSYNSPLHF
TRBV27	.	TRBJ2-7	TRBD1	TGTGCCAGCAGCCCAGGACAGGGGAAATCAAACGAGCAGTACTTC	CASSPGQGKSNEQYF
TRBV2	.	TRBJ2-5	.	TGTGCCAGCAACCCCCAGGGGCTACAAGAGACCCAGTACTTC	CASNPQGLQETQYF
TRBV28	.	TRBJ1-1	.	TGTGCCAGCAGTTCCCCCCGGGGAGTTGAAGCTTTCTTT	CASSSPRGVEAFF
TRBV6-6	.	TRBJ1-1	.	TGTGCCAGCAGTTCGGACACTGAAGCTTTCTTT	CASSSDTEAFF
TRBV7-9	.	TRBJ2-7	.	TGTGCCAGCAGCTGGGAGACGGACTACGAGCAGTACTTC	CASSWETDYEQYF
TRBV20-1	.	TRBJ2-1	TRBD1	TGCAGTGCTAGAGATGGGGACAGGTGTCTCTTC	CSARDGDRCLF
TRBV5-8	.	TRBJ2-7	.	TGTGCCAGCAGCTTGCTATTGGGGATCTCCTACGAGCAGTACTTC	CASSLLLGISYEQYF
TRBV9	.	TRBJ1-1	.	TGTGCCAGCAGCGCGTTGGGGGAGGCTGAAGCTTTCTTT	CASSALGEAEAFF
TRBV27	.	TRBJ2-7	.	TGTGCCAGCAGTTTCTCGGGACACCCCTACGAGCAGTACTTC	CASSFSGHPYEQYF
TRBV4-1	.	TRBJ1-2	.	TGCGCCAGCAGCCAAGGGTACAGTGACGGCTACACCTTC	CASSQGYSDGYTF
TRBV5-8	.	TRBJ1-2	TRBD1	TGTGCCAGCAGCTTGACAGGGGATGATGGCTACACCTTC	CASSLTGDDGYTF
TRBV18	.	TRBJ2-2	TRBD2	TGTGCCAGCTCACCACGGGAGGGCGCCACCGGGGAGCTGTTTTTT	CASSPREGATGELFF
TRBV6-5	.	TRBJ1-2	.	TGTGCCAGCAGTTACTCTGGGAACTATGGCTACACCTTC	CASSYSGNYGYTF
TRBV6-5	.	TRBJ1-6	TRBD1	TGTGCCAGCAGTCGACAGGGACCACCCCTCCACTTT	CASSRQGPPLHF
TRBV6-5	.	TRBJ1-5	.	TGTGCCAGCAGTTACTCGGGGTACAATCAGCCCCAGCATTTT	CASSYSGYNQPQHF
TRBV27	few	TRBJ2-1	.	TGTGCCAGCAGTTTAATCGCCAGGGCGGGGAGCTCCTACAATGAGCAGTTCTTC	CASSLIARAGSSYNEQFF
TRBV7-8	.	TRBJ1-2	TRBD1	TGTGCCAGCAGCGCCCCGGACAGGGGGAACTATGGCTACACCTTC	CASSAPDRGNYGYTF
TRBV27	few	TRBJ1-1	TRBD1	TGTGCCAGCAGACCCCGGGACAGGGGGGTTACTGAAGCTTTCTTT	CASRPRDRGVTEAFF
TRBV29-1	.	TRBJ2-5	TRBD1	TGCAGCGTTGAAGATTGGACAGGGATGGTCCAAGAGACCCAGTACTTC	CSVEDWTGMVQETQYF
TRBV19	.	TRBJ1-2	TRBD1	TGTGCCAGTAGACGTGGGACAGATGTCTATGGCTACACCTTC	CASRRGTDVYGYTF
TRBV5-1	.	TRBJ2-3	TRBD2	TGCGCCAGCAGCATGACTAGCGCCGGCACAGATACGCAGTATTTT	CASSMTSAGTDTQYF
TRBV7-2	.	TRBJ2-7	TRBD2	TGTGCCAGCAGCCCCACTAGCGGGGGGTACGAGCAGTACTTC	CASSPTSGGYEQYF
TRBV29-1	.	TRBJ1-1	.	TGCAGCGTCCTCCTGGGATATTCGGGCACTGAAGCTTTCTTT	CSVLLGYSGTEAFF
TRBV7-9	once	TRBJ2-7	.	TGTGCCAGCAGCTTAGCCCCAACAGGGAAACCCTACGAGCAGTACTTC	CASSLAPTGKPYEQYF
TRBV30	.	TRBJ2-5	.	TGTGCCTGGAGGAAAGAGACCCAGTACTTC	CAWRKETQYF
TRBV28	.	TRBJ1-2	.	TGTGCCAACAAACAGGGAGGGACAAACTATGGCTACACCTTC	CANKQGGTNYGYTF
TRBV6-5	.	TRBJ1-2	.	TGTGCCAGCATGAGAGGGGAGGGCTATGGCTACACCTTC	CASMRGEGYGYTF
TRBV6-5	.	TRBJ2-2	TRBD1	TGTGCCGGGGACAGAGGGACCGGGGAGCTGTTTTTT	CAGDRGTGELFF
TRBV5-1	.	TRBJ2-3	TRBD2	TGCGCCAGCAGCTATAGACTAGCGTCTAGCACAGATACGCAGTATTTT	CASSYRLASSTDTQYF
TRBV18	.	TRBJ1-2	.	TGTGCCAGCTCACCCGTAGGGGACTATGGCTACACCTTC	CASSPVGDYGYTF
TRBV7-2	once	TRBJ2-7	.	TGTGCCAGCAGCACCACAGTATACGAGCAGTACTTC	CASSTTVYEQYF